This entry describes one T cell receptor beta chain. The antigen is unknown. This CDR3 is 14 amino acids long. Germline V gene lookup returns CDR1 SGDLS and CDR2 YYNGEE. With V trimmed by 2 bases and J by 6 bases, 5 bases remained unmatched. This entry belongs to a study of identical twins. Broader study findings: Invariant MAIT and iNKT cells are populations that could partly confound zero-insertion analyses.

TCRdb itself ran the 5' RACE reads through MiXCR, one entry per CDR3 protein. The sample shows 1.5 million to 2 million distinct CDR3 sequences, 25% to 35% of them seen only once. The sequencing sample was made of cord blood. The source of this sequence is a newborn girl in good health. The chain carries TRBV9 and TRBJ2-7; 10 nucleotides match TRBD2. The CDR3 nucleotides are TGTGCCAGCAGCGTTTCGGGACTAGCGAGCGAGCAGTACTTC. Translating it yields CASSVSGLASEQYF.